The subject of this entry is one T cell receptor beta chain. As yet, its antigen is unknown. The junction had 5 bases not matched to a gene; V was cut back by 5 bases and J by 4 bases. CDR3 length: 14 amino acids. CDR1 is PRHDT and CDR2 is FYEKMQ in the germline V gene (reference sequence). The sample comes from a study of a mutant IDH1 vaccine in newly diagnosed glioma. Study-wide context: Before enrollment, patients got radiotherapy alone, temozolomide alone, or mostly the combination.

Study results and caveats: 80% to 95% of patients showed vaccine-induced immune responses across multiple MHC alleles. Pseudoprogression showed no apparent link to changes in top peripheral T cell clonotypes.

As to time point: baseline, week 1 (first vaccination visit). The treatment denotes: pre-vaccination baseline after standard-of-care therapy. Each astrocytoma in the donors was new, WHO grade 3 or 4, IDH1-mutant and ATRX-lost. The protocol was immunoSEQ multiplex PCR, while the TCRdb copy is restricted to in-frame clones and leaves out a portion. The data contain about 70,000 clones, about 86% of them seen just once; the ten biggest clones take up roughly 4.4%. The chain links TRBV13 to TRBJ1-2; 9 nucleotides match TRBD1. The origin of this receptor is a woman aged 18-35 years with glioma. Some clones in this sample may be carry-over from other donors' samples. Sequencing was performed on peripheral blood mononuclear cells (PBMCs), taken from a glioma patient treated with radiotherapy, temozolomide or both. This CDR3 reads CASSAGTGFYGYTF. As DNA, the CDR3 is TGTGCCAGCAGCGCCGGGACAGGGTTCTATGGCTACACCTTC.